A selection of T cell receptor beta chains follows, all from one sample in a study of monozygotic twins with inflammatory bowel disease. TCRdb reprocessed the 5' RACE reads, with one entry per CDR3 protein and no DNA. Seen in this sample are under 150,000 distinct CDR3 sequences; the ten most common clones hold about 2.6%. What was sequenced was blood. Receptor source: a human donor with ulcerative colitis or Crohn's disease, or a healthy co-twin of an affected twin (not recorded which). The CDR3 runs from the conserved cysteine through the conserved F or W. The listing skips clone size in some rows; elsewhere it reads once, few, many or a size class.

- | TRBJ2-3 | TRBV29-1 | CSVRDLYGADTQYF
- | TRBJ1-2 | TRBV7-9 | CASSFGRDSRTYGYTF
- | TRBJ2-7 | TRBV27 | CASGRDIFPYEQYF
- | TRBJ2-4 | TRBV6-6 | CASSDGQLNMQYF
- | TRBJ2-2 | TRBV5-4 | CASSEGGRNTGELFF
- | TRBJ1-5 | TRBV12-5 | CASGLYLGTGGWNQPQHF
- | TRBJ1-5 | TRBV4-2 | CASSQQDRGNQPQHF
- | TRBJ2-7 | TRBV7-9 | CASSLELGEQYF
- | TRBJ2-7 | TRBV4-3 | CASTPGTGSTVEQYF
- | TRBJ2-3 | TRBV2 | CAGARDASFTDTQYF
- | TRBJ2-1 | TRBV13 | CASSTLGGFEQFF
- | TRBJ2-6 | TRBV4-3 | CASSQASSGANVLTF
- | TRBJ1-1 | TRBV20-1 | CSARDQSQSSSWDTEAFF
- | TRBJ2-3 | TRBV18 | CASSPARDTQYF
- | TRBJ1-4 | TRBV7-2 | CASSLGGGKLFF
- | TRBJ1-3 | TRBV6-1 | CASRAGDSGNTIYF
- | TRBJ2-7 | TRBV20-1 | CSANRGPYEQYF
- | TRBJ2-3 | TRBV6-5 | CASGRGGTQYF
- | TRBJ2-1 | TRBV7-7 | CASSPTTVGEQFF
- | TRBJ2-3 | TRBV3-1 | CASSPTSTSTDTQYF
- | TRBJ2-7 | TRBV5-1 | CASSLGYPYEQYF
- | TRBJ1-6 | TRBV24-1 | CATSDGYGPLRSPLHF
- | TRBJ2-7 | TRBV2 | CASWDSYSYEQYF
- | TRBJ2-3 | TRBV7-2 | CASSLAGVFTDTQYF
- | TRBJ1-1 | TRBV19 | CASSIGNTEAFF
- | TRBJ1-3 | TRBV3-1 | CASSQWGTPSGNTIYF
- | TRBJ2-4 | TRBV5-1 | CASSPQQGLKNIQYF
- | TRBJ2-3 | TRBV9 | CASSVAQREDTQYF
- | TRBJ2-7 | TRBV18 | CASSPPRGDSYEQYF
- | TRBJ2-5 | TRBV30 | CAWMGLESRTQYF
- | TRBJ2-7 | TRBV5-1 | CASSSSVGQGMTGEQYF
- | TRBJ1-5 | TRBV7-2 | CASSLRGLGQPQHF
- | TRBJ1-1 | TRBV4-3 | CASSQATFRDNTEAFF
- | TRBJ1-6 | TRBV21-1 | CASSTMGEEPNESPLHF
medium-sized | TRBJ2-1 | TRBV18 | CASSPPGARGSYNEQFF
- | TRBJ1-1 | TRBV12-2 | CASRLDAGAPTEAFF
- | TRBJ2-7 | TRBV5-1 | CASSLELAGDYEQYF
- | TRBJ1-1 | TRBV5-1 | CASSGGDRVNTEAFF
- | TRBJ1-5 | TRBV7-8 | CASRGEVNQPQHF
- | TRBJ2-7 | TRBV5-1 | CASSLNLGSYEQYF
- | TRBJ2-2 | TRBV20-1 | CSIRDPKRENTGELFF
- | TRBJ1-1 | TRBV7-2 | CASSYSVGYTEAFF